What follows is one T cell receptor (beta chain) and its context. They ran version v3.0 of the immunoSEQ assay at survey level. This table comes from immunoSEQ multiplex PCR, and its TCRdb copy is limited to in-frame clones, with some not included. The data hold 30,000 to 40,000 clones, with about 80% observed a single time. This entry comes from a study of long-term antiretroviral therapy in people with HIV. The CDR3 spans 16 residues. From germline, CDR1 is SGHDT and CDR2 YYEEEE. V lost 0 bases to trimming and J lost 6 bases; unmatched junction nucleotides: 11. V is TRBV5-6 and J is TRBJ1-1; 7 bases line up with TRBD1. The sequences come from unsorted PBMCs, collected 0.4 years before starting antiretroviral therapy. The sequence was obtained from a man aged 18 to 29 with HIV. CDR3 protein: CASSLVLGRQGAEAFF. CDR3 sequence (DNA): TGTGCCAGCAGCTTGGTACTCGGGCGGCAGGGGGCTGAAGCTTTCTTT.